Listed below are T cell receptor beta chains from one sample, sequenced in a study of metastatic and nonmetastatic thyroid tumors. Using MiXCR, TCRdb reanalyzed the PCR reads. Counted here are about 69,000 clones, 14% occurring once; the ten biggest clones make up over 6%. Source material: blood. The receptor source for this set is a male donor with papillary thyroid cancer or a benign thyroid nodule (not recorded which). Some clones in this sample may be carry-over from other donors' samples. CDR3s include the opening cysteine and the closing phenylalanine or tryptophan. A D gene is named only where the DNA matches it firmly. Clone size is given for some rows only: seen once, a few or many times, or a class if the clone is expanded.

clone size	J gene	D gene	V gene	CDR3 DNA	CDR3 protein
few	TRBJ2-6	.	TRBV10-3	TGTGCCATCAGTTCCATAGGCACTGGGGCCAACGTCCTGACTTTC	CAISSIGTGANVLTF
.	TRBJ2-1	TRBD2	TRBV4-1	TGCGCCAGCAGCCTAGCGGGCGAAGCTAATGAGCAGTTCTTC	CASSLAGEANEQFF
many	TRBJ1-4	TRBD1	TRBV7-7	TGTGCTAGCAGCTTAGGCCCGGGACAGGGGAGTGAAAAACTGTTTTTT	CASSLGPGQGSEKLFF
many	TRBJ2-5	.	TRBV19	TGTGCCAGTAGCGTACAGGGTAGCGAGACCCAGTACTTC	CASSVQGSETQYF
many	TRBJ2-6	TRBD1	TRBV5-1	TGCGCCAGCAGCTTGGGACCGACAGGGTCTGGGGCCAACGTCCTGACTTTC	CASSLGPTGSGANVLTF
many	TRBJ1-6	.	TRBV5-4	TGTGCCAGCAGCTTGGAGGGGCTCGGTTCACCCCTCCACTTT	CASSLEGLGSPLHF
few	TRBJ2-7	TRBD1	TRBV7-8	TGTGCCAGCAGCTCAAGGGACAGCTACTACGAGCAGTACTTC	CASSSRDSYYEQYF
many	TRBJ2-7	TRBD1	TRBV28	TGTGCCAGCAGTTCCCACACAGGCTCCGGGACAGGGTCCTACGAGCAGTACTTC	CASSSHTGSGTGSYEQYF
many	TRBJ2-3	TRBD2	TRBV12-3/TRBV12-4	TGTGCCAGCAGACAACTAGCGGTTAGCACAGATACGCAGTATTTT	CASRQLAVSTDTQYF
many	TRBJ2-3	TRBD2	TRBV6-4	TGTGCCAGCAGTGTTTCCGGGACTAGCGGCACAGATACGCAGTATTTT	CASSVSGTSGTDTQYF
many	TRBJ1-2	.	TRBV7-6	TGTGCCAGCAGCTTAGAGCCCACAGATCCGAACGGCGGCTACACCTTC	CASSLEPTDPNGGYTF
.	TRBJ2-7	.	TRBV18	TGTGCCAGCTCGCCATCCACTGGCGGAAGGTCCTACGAGCAGTACTTC	CASSPSTGGRSYEQYF
many	TRBJ2-7	TRBD1	TRBV19	TGTGCCAGTAGTGTTCAGGGGGAGAGCTCCTACGAGCAGTACTTC	CASSVQGESSYEQYF
many	TRBJ2-1	.	TRBV19	TGTGCCAGTAGTATAGCTAGGTACAATGAGCAGTTCTTC	CASSIARYNEQFF
once	TRBJ1-6	.	TRBV19	TGTGCCAGTAGTAAGCAGGGGTCCTATAATTCACCCCTCCACTTT	CASSKQGSYNSPLHF
many	TRBJ1-1	TRBD1	TRBV9	TGTGCCAGCAGCCCTTGGACAGGGGGGCCTGTTTTCTTT	CASSPWTGGPVFF
many	TRBJ2-3	.	TRBV19	TGTGCCACCAAAAGTCGAGATACGCAGTATTTT	CATKSRDTQYF
many	TRBJ1-6	.	TRBV28	TGTGCCAGCAGTTTCTACAGGGATAATTCACCCCTCCACTTT	CASSFYRDNSPLHF
.	TRBJ2-1	TRBD2	TRBV24-1	TGTGCCACCAGTGGAGGGACTAGCTCCTACAATCAGCAGTTATTC	CATSGGTSSYNQQLF
many	TRBJ1-2	.	TRBV12-3/TRBV12-4	TGTGCCAGCAGTTTTCAGGCTAACTATGGCTACACCTTC	CASSFQANYGYTF
many	TRBJ1-1	.	TRBV5-1	TGCGCCAGCAGCTTGAGCAGCGCACTGGACACTGAAGCTTTCTTT	CASSLSSALDTEAFF
.	TRBJ2-1	.	TRBV14	TGTGCCAGCAGCCTCTTGTACAATGAGCAGTTCTTC	CASSLLYNEQFF
many	TRBJ2-3	.	TRBV29-1	TGCAGCGTTGGTGGAGGGCCGACGGATACGCAGTATTTT	CSVGGGPTDTQYF
many	TRBJ2-1	TRBD1	TRBV14	TGTGCCAGCAGCCGAACTAGGGGGCCCTCCTACAATGAGCAGTTCTTC	CASSRTRGPSYNEQFF
many	TRBJ2-5	TRBD1	TRBV18	TGTGCCAGCTCACCAAGGACAGGGGGCCAAGAGACCCAGTACTTC	CASSPRTGGQETQYF
.	TRBJ2-3	TRBD2	TRBV20-1	TGCAGTGCTAGAGATACTAGCGGGGGGAGCACAGATACGCAGTATTTT	CSARDTSGGSTDTQYF
many	TRBJ2-3	.	TRBV20-1	TGCAGTGCTAGACGGGCGGCTTACACAGATACGCAGTATTTT	CSARRAAYTDTQYF
many	TRBJ2-1	TRBD2	TRBV20-1	TGCAGTGCTAGAGATCCAGCGGGAGAAGCATACAATGAGCAGTTCTTC	CSARDPAGEAYNEQFF
many	TRBJ2-1	TRBD1	TRBV11-3	TGTGCCAGCAGCGACAGGGTGAATGAGCAGTTCTTC	CASSDRVNEQFF
few	TRBJ2-7	.	TRBV11-2	TGTGTCAGCAGCTTCACGGGAGCTGGCGCATACGAGCAGTACTTC	CVSSFTGAGAYEQYF
.	TRBJ2-3	.	TRBV20-1	TGCAGTGGACTGATACAGAGCACGGATACGCAGTATTTT	CSGLIQSTDTQYF
.	TRBJ2-1	TRBD2	TRBV10-3	TGTGCCATCATTGGGACTAGCGGGGACTTCTACAATGAGCAGTTCTTC	CAIIGTSGDFYNEQFF
many	TRBJ2-7	.	TRBV7-2	TGTGCCAGCAGCTTAGATAGTAGCCCCTACGAGCAGTACTTC	CASSLDSSPYEQYF
few	TRBJ2-3	.	TRBV12-3/TRBV12-4	TGTGCCATCAGTCCAGGTGGCGCGGGCACAGATACGCAGTATTTT	CAISPGGAGTDTQYF
many	TRBJ2-7	.	TRBV27	TGTGCCAGCAGTTTTGGAGGGGCCAGCTACGAGCAGTACTTC	CASSFGGASYEQYF
few	TRBJ2-3	TRBD2	TRBV29-1	TGCAGCGTTGAGGCTAGCGGCAGGGTCACAGATACGCAGTATTTT	CSVEASGRVTDTQYF
many	TRBJ1-2	.	TRBV27	TGTGCCAGCAGTTTATCGGCTTCAGCAGGAGCTCACTATGGCTACACCTTC	CASSLSASAGAHYGYTF
many	TRBJ2-7	TRBD1	TRBV7-8	TGTGCCAGCAGCCGGGACAGGATAGGGTTCTACGAGCAGTACTTC	CASSRDRIGFYEQYF
.	TRBJ2-1	.	TRBV5-6	TGTGCCAGCAGCTTTACCGTGCTGCGTGGCCACAATGAGCAGTTCTTC	CASSFTVLRGHNEQFF
many	TRBJ2-7	TRBD2	TRBV4-3	TGCGCCAGCAGCCAAGAATGGGCTAGCGGGAGTTACGAGCAGTACTTC	CASSQEWASGSYEQYF
many	TRBJ2-3	.	TRBV7-2	TGTGCCAGCAGCACGGGACTGCGCACAGATACGCAGTATTTT	CASSTGLRTDTQYF
many	TRBJ1-1	TRBD1	TRBV20-1	TGCAGTGCTAGAGCACCTGGGACAGGGCGAGCTTTCTTT	CSARAPGTGRAFF
.	TRBJ2-3	.	TRBV20-1	TGCAGTGCGACTCTGGAGGGCCCCACAGATACGCAGTATTTT	CSATLEGPTDTQYF
.	TRBJ2-7	TRBD2	TRBV18	TGTGCCAGCTCACCAATTATAGGGGCTAGCGGCCTTTCGGACGAGCAGTACTTC	CASSPIIGASGLSDEQYF
many	TRBJ1-2	.	TRBV5-5	TGTGCCAGCAGCTTGGCCGGGGCAACTAACTATGGCTACACCTTC	CASSLAGATNYGYTF
many	TRBJ2-3	.	TRBV30	TGTGCCTGGAGTTATCCGGGAGCAAGCGCAGATACGCAGTATTTT	CAWSYPGASADTQYF
few	TRBJ1-2	.	TRBV10-3	TGTGCCACCATGGCCCGGGAGACGAGATATGGCTACACCTTC	CATMARETRYGYTF